The T cell receptor beta chain under discussion was sequenced for a study of OX40 agonist ivuxolimab in advanced cancers. Study summary: Enrollees could have had prior anti-PD-1, anti-PD-L1 or anti-CTLA-4 therapy, which 40% had received.

The CDR3 spans 14 residues. V lost 5 bases, J lost 4 bases, and 14 bases lay in between. CDR1 SGHVS and CDR2 FQNEAQ come from the germline V gene. Repertoires were generated with immunoSEQ multiplex PCR, while TCRdb's copy carries only in-frame clones and drops some. The sample lists about 90,000 clones; roughly nine tenths were seen once. If patients had autoimmune disease history or systemic immunosuppression, they were excluded. General study results and limits: Some nonresponders likewise displayed low normalized T-cell clonal expansion.

As for this clone: Its antigen remains unknown.

This rearrangement joins TRBV7-8 to TRBJ2-5; possibly TRBD1 for D (7 bases). This sample comprised CD4+ or CD8+ T cells sorted from blood, obtained in a trial of the OX40 agonist ivuxolimab. The TCR sequence derives from an adult with an advanced solid tumor such as melanoma, head and neck, liver or kidney cancer. CDR3: CASSRGRGAETQYF. DNA for the CDR3: TGTGCCAGCAGCCGGGGCAGGGGGGCAGAGACCCAGTACTTC.